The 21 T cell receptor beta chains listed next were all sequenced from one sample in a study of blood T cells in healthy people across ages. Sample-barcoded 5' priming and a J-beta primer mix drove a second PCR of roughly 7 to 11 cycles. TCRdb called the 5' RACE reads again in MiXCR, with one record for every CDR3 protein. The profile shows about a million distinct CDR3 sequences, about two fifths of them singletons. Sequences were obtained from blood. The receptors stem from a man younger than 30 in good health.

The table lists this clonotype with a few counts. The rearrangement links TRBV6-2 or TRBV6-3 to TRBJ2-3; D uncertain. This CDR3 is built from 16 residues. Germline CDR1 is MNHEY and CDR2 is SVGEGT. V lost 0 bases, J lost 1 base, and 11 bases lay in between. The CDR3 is CASSYSLSSRTDTQYF. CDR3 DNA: TGTGCCAGCAGTTACTCGTTGAGTTCCCGCACAGATACGCAGTATTTT.

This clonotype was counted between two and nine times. The CDR3 sequence is CASSTPGTDTQYF. CDR3 bases: TGTGCCAGCAGCACCCCGGGCACAGATACGCAGTATTTT. V is TRBV9 and J is TRBJ2-3; D is undetermined. V was pared by 4 bases and J by 1 base, with 7 bases between. Germline V gene data show CDR1 as SGDLS and CDR2 as YYNGEE. The CDR3 runs to 13 residues.

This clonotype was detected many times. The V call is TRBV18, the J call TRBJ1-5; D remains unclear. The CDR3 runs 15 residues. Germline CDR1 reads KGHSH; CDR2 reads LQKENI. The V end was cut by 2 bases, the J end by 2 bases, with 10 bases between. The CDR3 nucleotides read TGTGCCAGCTCACCATGGGCGGACGGCAATCAGCCCCAGCATTTT. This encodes CASSPWADGNQPQHF.

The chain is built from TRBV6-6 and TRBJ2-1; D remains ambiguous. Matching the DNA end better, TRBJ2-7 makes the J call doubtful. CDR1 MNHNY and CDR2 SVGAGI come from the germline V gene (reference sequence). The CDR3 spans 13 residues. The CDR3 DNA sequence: TGTGCCAGCAAAGGAAACTCCTACAATGAGCAGTACTTC. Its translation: CASKGNSYNEQYF.

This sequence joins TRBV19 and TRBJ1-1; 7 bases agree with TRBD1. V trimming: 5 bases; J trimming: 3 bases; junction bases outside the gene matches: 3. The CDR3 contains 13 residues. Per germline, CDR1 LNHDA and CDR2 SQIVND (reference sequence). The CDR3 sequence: CASSADRDTEAFF. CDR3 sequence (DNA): TGTGCCAGTAGTGCCGACAGGGACACTGAAGCTTTCTTT. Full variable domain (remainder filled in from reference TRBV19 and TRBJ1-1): DGGITQSPKYLFRKEGQNVTLSCEQNLNHDAMYWYRQDPGQGLRLIYYSQIVNDFQKGDIAEGYSVSREKKESFPLTVTSAQKNPTAFYLCASSADRDTEAFFGQGTRLTVV.

The CDR3 DNA sequence: TGTGCCACCAGCAGAGATCCGGCGATTTCGCACACTGAAGCTTTCTTT. Encoded protein: CATSRDPAISHTEAFF. This chain uses TRBV15 with TRBJ1-1; no firm D call. Trimming left V 0 bases short and J 3 bases short, with 14 bases between. The CDR3 consists of 16 residues. Germline assignment: CDR1 LNHNV and CDR2 YYDKDF (reference sequence).

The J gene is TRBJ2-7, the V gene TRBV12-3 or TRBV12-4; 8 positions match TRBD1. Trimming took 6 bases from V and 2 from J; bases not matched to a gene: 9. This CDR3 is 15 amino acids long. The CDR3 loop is CASSDRGTGPYEQYF. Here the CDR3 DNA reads TGTGCCAGCAGCGATCGGGGGACAGGTCCCTACGAGCAGTACTTC.

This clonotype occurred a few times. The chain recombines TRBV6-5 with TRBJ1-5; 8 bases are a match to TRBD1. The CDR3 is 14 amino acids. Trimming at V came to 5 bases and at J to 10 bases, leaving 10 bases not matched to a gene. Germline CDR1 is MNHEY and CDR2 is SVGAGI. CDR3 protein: CASSPDRGNFPQHF. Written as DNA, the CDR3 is TGTGCCAGCAGTCCAGACAGGGGTAATTTCCCCCAGCATTTT.

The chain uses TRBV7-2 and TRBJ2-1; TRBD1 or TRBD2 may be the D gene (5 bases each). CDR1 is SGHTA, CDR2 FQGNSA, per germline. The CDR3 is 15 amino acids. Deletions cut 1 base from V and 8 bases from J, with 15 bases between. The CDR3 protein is CASSLDPARDDEQFF. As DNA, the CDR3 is TGTGCCAGCAGCTTAGATCCGGCCCGGGACGATGAGCAGTTCTTC.

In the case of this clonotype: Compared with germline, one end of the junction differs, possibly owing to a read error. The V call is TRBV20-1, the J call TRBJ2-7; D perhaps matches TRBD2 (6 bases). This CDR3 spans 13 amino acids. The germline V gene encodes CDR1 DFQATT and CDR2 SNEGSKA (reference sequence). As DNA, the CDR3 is TGCAGTACTAGAGGCGGGACGAACTACGAGCAGTACTTC. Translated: CSTRGGTNYEQYF.

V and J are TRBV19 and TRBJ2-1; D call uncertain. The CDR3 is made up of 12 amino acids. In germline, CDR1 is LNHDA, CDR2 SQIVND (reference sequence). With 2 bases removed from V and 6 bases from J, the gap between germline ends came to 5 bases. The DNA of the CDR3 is TGTGCCAGTAGTATATATCTCAATGAGCAGTTCTTC. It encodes CASSIYLNEQFF.

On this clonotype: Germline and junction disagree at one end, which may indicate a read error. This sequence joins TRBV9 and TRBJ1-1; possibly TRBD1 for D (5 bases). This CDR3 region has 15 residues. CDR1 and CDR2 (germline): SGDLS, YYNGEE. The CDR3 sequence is CASSVASAGNSEAFF. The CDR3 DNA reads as TGTGCCAGCAGCGTAGCTTCCGCAGGGAACTCTGAAGCTTTCTTT.

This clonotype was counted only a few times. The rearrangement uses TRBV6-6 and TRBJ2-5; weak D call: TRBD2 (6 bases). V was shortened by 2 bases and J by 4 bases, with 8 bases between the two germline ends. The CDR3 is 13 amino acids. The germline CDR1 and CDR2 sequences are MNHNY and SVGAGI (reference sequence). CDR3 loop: CASSYGGGETQYF. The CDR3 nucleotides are TGTGCCAGCAGTTACGGGGGAGGAGAGACCCAGTACTTC.

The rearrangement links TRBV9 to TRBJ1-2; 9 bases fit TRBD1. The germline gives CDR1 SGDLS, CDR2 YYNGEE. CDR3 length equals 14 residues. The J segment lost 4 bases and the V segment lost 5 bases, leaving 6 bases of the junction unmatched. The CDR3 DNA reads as TGTGCCAGCAGTACCACAGGGGGCGGCTATGGCTACACCTTC. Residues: CASSTTGGGYGYTF.

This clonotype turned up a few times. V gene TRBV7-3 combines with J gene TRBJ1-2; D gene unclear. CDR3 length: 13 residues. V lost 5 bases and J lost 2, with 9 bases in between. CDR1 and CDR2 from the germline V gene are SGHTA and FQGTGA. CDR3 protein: CASSAPENYGYTF. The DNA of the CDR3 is TGTGCCAGCAGCGCACCAGAGAACTATGGCTACACCTTC.

CDR3 loop: CSARRTDQPQHF. The CDR3 region has the DNA TGCAGTGCTAGAAGGACAGATCAGCCCCAGCATTTT. The rearrangement joins TRBV20-1 to TRBJ1-5; perhaps TRBD1 as D (6 bases). V lost 2 bases to trimming and J lost 5 bases, with 7 bases between them. The CDR3 consists of 12 residues. CDR1 and CDR2 (germline): DFQATT, SNEGSKA (reference sequence).

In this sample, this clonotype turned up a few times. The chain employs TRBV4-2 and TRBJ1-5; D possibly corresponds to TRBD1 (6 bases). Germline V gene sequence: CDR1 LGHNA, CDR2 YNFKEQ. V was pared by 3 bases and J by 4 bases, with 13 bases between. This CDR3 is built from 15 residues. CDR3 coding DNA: TGTGCCAGCAGCCACACAGGGACTTCGAATCAGCCCCAGCATTTT. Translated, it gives CASSHTGTSNQPQHF.

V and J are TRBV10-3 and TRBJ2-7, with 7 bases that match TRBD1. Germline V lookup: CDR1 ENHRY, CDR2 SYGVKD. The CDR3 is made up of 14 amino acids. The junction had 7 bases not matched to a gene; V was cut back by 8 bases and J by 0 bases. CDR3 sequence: CAIGSGTDSYEQYF. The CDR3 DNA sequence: TGTGCCATCGGATCCGGGACAGACTCCTACGAGCAGTACTTC.

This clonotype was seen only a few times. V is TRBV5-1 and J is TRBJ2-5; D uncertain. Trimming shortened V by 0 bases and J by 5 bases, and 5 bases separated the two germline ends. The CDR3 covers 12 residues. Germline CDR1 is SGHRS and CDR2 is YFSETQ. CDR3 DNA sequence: TGCGCCAGCAGCTTGGTGTACGAGACCCAGTACTTC. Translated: CASSLVYETQYF.

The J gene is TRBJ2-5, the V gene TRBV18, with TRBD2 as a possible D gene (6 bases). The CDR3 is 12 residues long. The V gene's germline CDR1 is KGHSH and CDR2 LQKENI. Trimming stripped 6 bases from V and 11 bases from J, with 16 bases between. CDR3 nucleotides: TGTGCCAGCTCGTCGTTAGCGGATGAGCAGTACTTC. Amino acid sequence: CASSSLADEQYF.

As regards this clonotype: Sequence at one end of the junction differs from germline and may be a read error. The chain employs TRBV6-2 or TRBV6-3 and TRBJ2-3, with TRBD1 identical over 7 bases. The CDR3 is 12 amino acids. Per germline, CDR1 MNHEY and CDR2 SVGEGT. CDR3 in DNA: TGTGCCAGCAGTTACCGGACAGGTACGCAGTATTTT. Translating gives CASSYRTGTQYF.